This T cell receptor (beta chain) originates from a study of T-cell memory formation after mild COVID-19. Each CDR3 protein is one row after TCRdb ran MiXCR on the 5' RACE reads. This sample has around 370,000 distinct CDR3 sequences; around a fifth occur once, and the top ten carry under 15%. This TCR derives from an adult woman who had mild COVID-19 (a few samples of this study predate the infection). Cell type and time point are not known. The sample comprised PBMCs or a T cell subset sorted from them (not recorded which).

CDR3 DNA sequence: TGTGCCAGCAGTCCGGGACTAGGAACCCAGTACTTC. As protein: CASSPGLGTQYF. This chain connects TRBV3-1 to TRBJ2-5, with TRBD2 matching 8 bases. V dropped 6 bases and J dropped 8; count of bases not matched to a gene: 5. Germline values: CDR1 LGHDT, CDR2 YNNKEL (reference sequence). The CDR3 is 12 amino acids.